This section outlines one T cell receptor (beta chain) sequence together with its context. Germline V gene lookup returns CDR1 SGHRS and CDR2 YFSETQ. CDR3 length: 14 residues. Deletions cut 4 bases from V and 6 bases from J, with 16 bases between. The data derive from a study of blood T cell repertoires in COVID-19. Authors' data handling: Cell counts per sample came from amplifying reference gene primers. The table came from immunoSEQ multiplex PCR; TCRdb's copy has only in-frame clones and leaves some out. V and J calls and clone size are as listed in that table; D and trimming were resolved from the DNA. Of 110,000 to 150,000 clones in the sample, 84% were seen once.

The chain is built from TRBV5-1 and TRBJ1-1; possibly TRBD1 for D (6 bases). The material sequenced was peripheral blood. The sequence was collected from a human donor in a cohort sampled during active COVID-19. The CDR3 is CASSPGQPNAEAFF. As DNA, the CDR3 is TGCGCCAGCAGCCCGGGACAACCCAACGCTGAAGCTTTCTTT.